Listed below are T cell receptor beta chains from one sample, sequenced in a study of blood T cell repertoires in COVID-19. The method was immunoSEQ multiplex PCR; TCRdb's version includes in-frame clones alone and lacks a portion of them. Of over 200,000 clones listed, over 70% are singletons. The sequenced sample was peripheral blood. The receptor set was obtained from a man older than 75 with acute or convalescent COVID-19. The conserved cysteine and the conserved F or W are not part of the CDR3 here. Fields, in order: clone size, D gene, J gene, V gene, CDR3 protein. D genes are given only for firm matches. Not every row has a clone size; where given, it reads once, few, many or a size class.

size: NA; D: NA; J: TRBJ2-7; V: TRBV2; CDR3: ASRTDTYEQY
size: NA; D: NA; J: TRBJ1-1; V: TRBV5-4; CDR3: ASSLAGRVRTEAF
size: once; D: NA; J: TRBJ1-1; V: TRBV7-9; CDR3: ASSLDGAEAF
size: NA; D: NA; J: TRBJ1-2; V: TRBV5-6; CDR3: ASSLGHGDNYGYT
size: few; D: TRBD2; J: TRBJ2-3; V: TRBV6-5; CDR3: ASQNLAGPTDTQY
size: NA; D: TRBD2; J: TRBJ2-5; V: TRBV25-1; CDR3: ASSNKGLALETQY
size: NA; D: TRBD1; J: TRBJ1-1; V: TRBV6-1; CDR3: ASREGTGNTEAF
size: NA; D: TRBD2; J: TRBJ2-2; V: TRBV6-1; CDR3: ASSEVGGRVGTGELF
size: NA; D: NA; J: TRBJ2-7; V: TRBV18; CDR3: ASSSLVSSYEQY
size: once; D: TRBD2; J: TRBJ2-7; V: TRBV4-1; CDR3: ASSLAGGDEQY
size: NA; D: TRBD2; J: TRBJ2-5; V: TRBV5-8; CDR3: ASSFGSGGRETQY
size: NA; D: TRBD2; J: TRBJ2-1; V: TRBV5-1; CDR3: ASSLSPGLVGTFNNEQF
size: NA; D: NA; J: TRBJ2-7; V: TRBV28; CDR3: ASSFPARRGNYEQY
size: NA; D: TRBD2; J: TRBJ2-7; V: TRBV20-1; CDR3: SASRTSGKKSYEQY
size: few; D: NA; J: TRBJ1-2; V: TRBV7-2; CDR3: ASSNGRDYGYT
size: NA; D: TRBD2; J: TRBJ2-2; V: TRBV6-1; CDR3: ASSEVGTSTGELF
size: NA; D: TRBD1; J: TRBJ2-3; V: TRBV5-1; CDR3: ASSLTGGWMTDTQY
size: NA; D: TRBD2; J: TRBJ2-3; V: TRBV28; CDR3: ASSFNPGASGAPGTDTQY
size: NA; D: TRBD1; J: TRBJ1-1; V: TRBV27; CDR3: ASTRSTTGDTEAF
size: NA; D: NA; J: TRBJ1-2; V: TRBV5-1; CDR3: ASSEGAYGYT
size: NA; D: TRBD1; J: TRBJ2-2; V: TRBV5-1; CDR3: ASSPRDRGPSGELF
size: NA; D: NA; J: TRBJ2-5; V: TRBV5-1; CDR3: ASKLGSLRVTQETQY
size: NA; D: TRBD1; J: TRBJ2-4; V: TRBV23-1; CDR3: ASSPRRDSQVAKNIQY
size: NA; D: TRBD1; J: TRBJ2-2; V: TRBV5-1; CDR3: ASSTGTGGSGELF
size: NA; D: NA; J: TRBJ1-2; V: TRBV12-3/TRBV12-4; CDR3: ASSFRELGYT
size: NA; D: NA; J: TRBJ2-2; V: TRBV30; CDR3: AWRMGASNTGELF
size: few; D: NA; J: TRBJ2-2; V: TRBV5-1; CDR3: ASSLGQGTGELF
size: once; D: TRBD1; J: TRBJ2-1; V: TRBV12-3/TRBV12-4; CDR3: ASSPQGYNEQF
size: NA; D: NA; J: TRBJ1-1; V: TRBV3-1/TRBV3-2; CDR3: ASSQVSDVGGPS
size: NA; D: TRBD1; J: TRBJ1-1; V: TRBV29-1; CDR3: SLDRSNTEAF
size: NA; D: NA; J: TRBJ1-5; V: TRBV28; CDR3: ASGNPVYSNQPQH
size: NA; D: NA; J: TRBJ1-2; V: TRBV3-1/TRBV3-2; CDR3: ASSQYAGPDGYT
size: NA; D: TRBD2; J: TRBJ2-1; V: TRBV19; CDR3: ASREVHEQF
size: NA; D: TRBD1; J: TRBJ2-7; V: TRBV7-8; CDR3: ASSSYLGTGAYEQY
size: once; D: NA; J: TRBJ1-5; V: TRBV7-7; CDR3: ASSSGEGQPQH
size: NA; D: TRBD1; J: TRBJ1-5; V: TRBV24-1; CDR3: ATSDRQGDYNQPQH
size: NA; D: NA; J: TRBJ1-4; V: TRBV20-1; CDR3: SASPPSGEKLF
size: NA; D: TRBD1; J: TRBJ2-1; V: TRBV11-2; CDR3: ASSPRQGPEF
size: NA; D: TRBD2; J: TRBJ2-7; V: TRBV29-1; CDR3: SVAKTSGGYEQY
size: NA; D: TRBD2; J: TRBJ2-7; V: TRBV5-8; CDR3: ASSARGGPYEQY
size: NA; D: TRBD1; J: TRBJ1-1; V: TRBV2; CDR3: ASSAQGARTEAF
size: NA; D: TRBD2; J: TRBJ2-7; V: TRBV3-1/TRBV3-2; CDR3: ASSNERTSGLWEQY
size: NA; D: NA; J: TRBJ2-5; V: TRBV5-6; CDR3: ASSLLETQY
size: NA; D: TRBD1; J: TRBJ1-2; V: TRBV7-9; CDR3: ASRSSGTGGNYGYT
size: NA; D: NA; J: TRBJ1-2; V: TRBV15; CDR3: ATSRDRQEANYGYT
size: NA; D: TRBD1; J: TRBJ2-1; V: TRBV5-1; CDR3: ASRGTGGNEQF
size: NA; D: TRBD2; J: TRBJ2-3; V: TRBV12-5; CDR3: ASVTVRGGGTDTQY
size: few; D: NA; J: TRBJ2-7; V: TRBV7-9; CDR3: ASSSRDTSEQY
size: NA; D: TRBD1; J: TRBJ2-1; V: TRBV27; CDR3: ASSLGDRGGGNEQF